Described below is a single TCR beta chain sequence and its context. Its antigen is as yet unknown. The authors ran a second PCR of roughly 6 to 12 cycles using a sample-barcoded 5' primer and a J-beta primer mix. MiXCR, applied by TCRdb to the 5' RACE reads, yields one record per CDR3 protein. This table has about 640,000 distinct CDR3 sequences, about 53% appearing once. The V gene's germline CDR1 is LNHNV and CDR2 YYDKDF (reference sequence). This CDR3 is 14 amino acids long. The source of the sample is a study of blood T cells in healthy people across ages. Broader study findings: PBMCs that were unsorted prevented a conclusive naive versus antigen-experienced comparison. Greater diversity and more naive CD4+ cells were seen in long-lived donors than in aged donors.

In terms of origin and age, donors were healthy Caucasian individuals from Russia aged about 6 to 95. Sequencing used blood. The J gene is TRBJ2-7, the V gene TRBV15; D call uncertain. The J call may not be correct, given that the DNA end is closer to TRBJ2-4. The TCR was taken from a man between 60 and 75 years old in good health. This CDR3 is CATSRGGAKNIQYF. The CDR3 nucleotides read TGTGCCACCAGCAGAGGGGGAGCCAAAAACATTCAGTACTTC.